These T cell receptor beta chains were read from a single sample in a study of tumor-infiltrating lymphocytes in primary liver carcinoma. TCRdb recomputed calls from the multiplex PCR reads with MiXCR, one row per CDR3 protein. The sample holds hundreds of thousands of distinct CDR3 sequences, about three fifths seen once. The sample comprised peripheral blood. These receptor sequences come from a woman between 25 and 40 years old with primary liver carcinoma and hepatitis B virus infection. Both conserved end residues are part of each CDR3. The D gene is left open where the match is weak. Part of the rows lack a size; the others show once, few, many or a class for expanded clones.

j_call: TRBJ2-1; d_call: -; clone_size: many; v_call: TRBV11-3; cdr3_aa: CASTKRSGDYNEQFF; cdr3_nt: TGTGCCAGCACCAAACGTAGCGGAGACTACAATGAGCAGTTCTTC
j_call: TRBJ2-2; d_call: -; clone_size: many; v_call: TRBV11-2; cdr3_aa: CASSLDRTGELFF; cdr3_nt: TGTGCCAGCAGCTTAGATCGGACCGGGGAGCTGTTTTTT
j_call: TRBJ2-7; d_call: TRBD1; clone_size: -; v_call: TRBV4-1; cdr3_aa: CASSHLGTGGVYEQYF; cdr3_nt: TGCGCCAGCAGCCACCTAGGGACAGGGGGCGTCTACGAGCAGTACTTC
j_call: TRBJ1-1; d_call: TRBD1; clone_size: many; v_call: TRBV6-1; cdr3_aa: CASRPGTGGTEAFF; cdr3_nt: TGTGCCAGCAGGCCTGGGACAGGAGGGACTGAAGCTTTCTTT
j_call: TRBJ1-4; d_call: -; clone_size: few; v_call: TRBV6-6; cdr3_aa: CASSYSGQGNEKLFF; cdr3_nt: TGTGCCAGCAGTTACTCTGGGCAGGGCAACGAAAAACTGTTTTTT
j_call: TRBJ1-1; d_call: -; clone_size: -; v_call: TRBV7-8; cdr3_aa: CASSLDPLSTRAFF; cdr3_nt: TGTGCCAGCAGTTTAGACCCGCTGTCCACCAGAGCTTTCTTT
j_call: TRBJ1-5; d_call: -; clone_size: many; v_call: TRBV11-2; cdr3_aa: CASSAYSGNQPQHF; cdr3_nt: TGTGCCAGCAGTGCTTATTCGGGCAATCAGCCCCAGCATTTT
j_call: TRBJ2-7; d_call: -; clone_size: few; v_call: TRBV10-3; cdr3_aa: CAISGVGDEQYF; cdr3_nt: TGTGCCATCAGTGGAGTTGGCGACGAGCAGTACTTC
j_call: TRBJ1-2; d_call: TRBD1; clone_size: once; v_call: TRBV6-1; cdr3_aa: CANGQGLSYGYTF; cdr3_nt: TGTGCCAATGGACAGGGCTTGAGCTATGGCTACACCTTC
j_call: TRBJ2-1; d_call: -; clone_size: -; v_call: TRBV15; cdr3_aa: CATNPITRRGPSFF; cdr3_nt: TGTGCCACCAATCCTATAACAAGGAGGGGTCCTTCGTTCTTC
j_call: TRBJ1-5; d_call: -; clone_size: few; v_call: TRBV5-6; cdr3_aa: CASSLTNQNQPQHF; cdr3_nt: TGTGCCAGCAGCTTGACAAACCAGAATCAGCCCCAGCATTTT
j_call: TRBJ2-1; d_call: -; clone_size: once; v_call: TRBV19; cdr3_aa: CASNHRESSYNEQFF; cdr3_nt: TGTGCCAGTAACCACAGGGAGAGCTCCTACAATGAGCAGTTCTTC
j_call: TRBJ2-7; d_call: -; clone_size: -; v_call: TRBV7-8; cdr3_aa: CASSDRLVGVSEQYF; cdr3_nt: TGTGCCAGCAGCGACCGACTAGTGGGAGTTTCGGAGCAGTACTTC
j_call: TRBJ2-5; d_call: TRBD2; clone_size: -; v_call: TRBV5-4; cdr3_aa: CASSPGLVGRETQYF; cdr3_nt: TGTGCCAGCAGTCCGGGACTAGTGGGAAGGGAGACCCAGTACTTC
j_call: TRBJ1-2; d_call: -; clone_size: -; v_call: TRBV12-3/TRBV12-4; cdr3_aa: CASTQGGPDYGYTF; cdr3_nt: TGTGCCAGCACCCAGGGAGGTCCCGACTATGGCTACACCTTC
j_call: TRBJ2-7; d_call: -; clone_size: -; v_call: TRBV6-6; cdr3_aa: CPSRDFRLWYEQYF; cdr3_nt: TGTCCCAGCAGGGACTTCCGTCTTTGGTACGAGCAGTACTTC
j_call: TRBJ1-5; d_call: -; clone_size: -; v_call: TRBV28; cdr3_aa: CAGSLPPGNQPQHF; cdr3_nt: TGTGCCGGCAGTTTACCCCCTGGGAACCAGCCCCAGCATTTT
j_call: TRBJ2-5; d_call: -; clone_size: few; v_call: TRBV4-2; cdr3_aa: CASSQDPTRKETQYF; cdr3_nt: TGTGCCAGCAGCCAAGATCCGACCCGCAAAGAGACCCAGTACTTC
j_call: TRBJ2-5; d_call: -; clone_size: -; v_call: TRBV6-5; cdr3_aa: CASGYSGGHLETQYF; cdr3_nt: TGTGCCAGCGGTTACTCTGGAGGCCATCTGGAGACCCAGTACTTC
j_call: TRBJ2-1; d_call: TRBD2; clone_size: -; v_call: TRBV11-3; cdr3_aa: CASSPSGGDNEQFF; cdr3_nt: TGTGCCAGCAGCCCCTCCGGGGGGGACAATGAGCAGTTCTTC
j_call: TRBJ1-2; d_call: TRBD1; clone_size: many; v_call: TRBV4-3; cdr3_aa: CASSQDRSGGTGYTF; cdr3_nt: TGCGCCAGCAGCCAAGATAGATCAGGGGGCACTGGCTACACCTTC
j_call: TRBJ2-5; d_call: TRBD1; clone_size: -; v_call: TRBV6-2/TRBV6-3; cdr3_aa: CASRPQGADETQYF; cdr3_nt: TGTGCCAGCAGACCCCAGGGGGCCGATGAGACCCAGTACTTC
j_call: TRBJ1-2; d_call: TRBD1; clone_size: -; v_call: TRBV29-1; cdr3_aa: CSAGVQGLDTTF; cdr3_nt: TGCAGCGCTGGGGTACAGGGGCTTGACACCACCTTC
j_call: TRBJ2-3; d_call: -; clone_size: -; v_call: TRBV6-6; cdr3_aa: CASSSKGDPDTKYF; cdr3_nt: TGTGCCAGCAGCTCCAAGGGGGACCCAGATACGAAGTATTTT
j_call: TRBJ2-7; d_call: -; clone_size: -; v_call: TRBV28; cdr3_aa: CASTGSYEQYF; cdr3_nt: TGTGCCAGCACGGGCAGCTACGAGCAGTACTTC
j_call: TRBJ2-1; d_call: TRBD1; clone_size: -; v_call: TRBV6-1; cdr3_aa: CASSLHRDSLHNEQFF; cdr3_nt: TGTGCCAGCAGCTTACACCGGGACAGCCTACACAATGAGCAGTTCTTC
j_call: TRBJ2-3; d_call: -; clone_size: many; v_call: TRBV6-5; cdr3_aa: CASNSGDSGADTQYF; cdr3_nt: TGTGCCAGCAATAGCGGGGACAGTGGGGCAGATACGCAGTATTTT
j_call: TRBJ2-7; d_call: -; clone_size: -; v_call: TRBV5-6; cdr3_aa: CASSLVTGGEQYF; cdr3_nt: TGTGCCAGCAGCTTGGTGACCGGGGGCGAGCAGTACTTC
j_call: TRBJ2-7; d_call: -; clone_size: -; v_call: TRBV11-3; cdr3_aa: CACSLDRSYEQYF; cdr3_nt: TGTGCTTGCAGCTTAGACAGGTCCTACGAGCAGTACTTC
j_call: TRBJ2-5; d_call: -; clone_size: -; v_call: TRBV29-1; cdr3_aa: CSVEVGPQETQYF; cdr3_nt: TGCAGCGTTGAGGTGGGACCCCAAGAGACCCAGTACTTC
j_call: TRBJ1-4; d_call: -; clone_size: -; v_call: TRBV7-3; cdr3_aa: CASSDWWDQATNEKLFF; cdr3_nt: TGTGCCAGCAGCGACTGGTGGGACCAGGCAACTAATGAAAAACTGTTTTTT
j_call: TRBJ1-6; d_call: -; clone_size: many; v_call: TRBV4-1; cdr3_aa: CASTPRADYNSPLHF; cdr3_nt: TGCGCCAGCACCCCCAGGGCCGACTATAATTCACCCCTCCACTTT
j_call: TRBJ1-1; d_call: -; clone_size: few; v_call: TRBV5-6; cdr3_aa: CASSLPGARSEAFF; cdr3_nt: TGTGCCAGCAGCTTGCCAGGGGCCCGATCTGAAGCTTTCTTT
j_call: TRBJ2-2; d_call: TRBD1; clone_size: -; v_call: TRBV7-9; cdr3_aa: CASSSPTGIGVTGELFF; cdr3_nt: TGTGCCAGCAGCTCCCCGACAGGGATTGGAGTCACCGGGGAGCTGTTTTTT
j_call: TRBJ1-5; d_call: -; clone_size: -; v_call: TRBV6-2/TRBV6-3; cdr3_aa: CASSWSLNQPQHF; cdr3_nt: TGTGCCAGCAGTTGGTCCCTCAATCAGCCCCAGCATTTT
j_call: TRBJ2-7; d_call: TRBD2; clone_size: few; v_call: TRBV28; cdr3_aa: CASSIAGFNEQYF; cdr3_nt: TGTGCCAGCAGTATAGCGGGATTTAACGAGCAGTACTTC
j_call: TRBJ2-7; d_call: -; clone_size: -; v_call: TRBV28; cdr3_aa: CASSTRVLYEQCF; cdr3_nt: TGTGCCAGCAGTACGAGGGTCCTCTACGAGCAGTGCTTC
j_call: TRBJ1-5; d_call: TRBD1; clone_size: -; v_call: TRBV6-1; cdr3_aa: CASSVLGQGDQPRHF; cdr3_nt: TGTGCCAGCAGTGTCCTGGGACAGGGGGATCAGCCCCGGCATTTT